The 9 T cell receptor beta chains below were found in one sample sequenced in a study of metastatic and nonmetastatic thyroid tumors. MiXCR re-clonotyped the PCR reads for TCRdb. This sample has about 25,000 clones, with roughly a fifth found just once. Patients underwent thyroid surgery, and none had received any treatment before it. Source material: blood. These receptors were obtained from a female donor with papillary thyroid cancer or a benign thyroid nodule (not recorded which). Some clones in this sample may be carry-over from other donors' samples.

This clone was seen more than once but under ten times. Here the CDR3 omits its conserved ending phenylalanine or tryptophan, so a read error is the likely source. The chain uses TRBV6-1 and TRBJ1-5; perhaps TRBD1 as D (5 bases). The germline CDR1 and CDR2 sequences are MNHNS and SASEGT. The CDR3 totals 13 residues. The CDR3 is CPSSEQETQPQHY. The CDR3 nucleotides are TGTCCCAGCAGTGAACAGGAGACGCAGCCCCAGCATTAT.

This clone counts as medium-sized. The genes are TRBV27 and TRBJ2-2, with TRBD1 matching over 7 bases. CDR1 is MNHEY and CDR2 is SMNVEV in the germline V gene (reference sequence). V gave up 5 bases and J gave up 8 bases; unmatched junction bases: 5. This CDR3 has 13 amino acids. CDR3 in amino acids: CASSRQGWGELFF. The CDR3 nucleotides are TGTGCCAGCAGTCGACAGGGTTGGGGGGAGCTGTTTTTT.

This clone has a count of ten or more. V is TRBV7-2 and J is TRBJ2-7, with 7 bases aligning to TRBD1. CDR1 SGHTA and CDR2 FQGNSA come from the germline V gene. The CDR3 length is 15 residues. V was clipped by 3 bases and J by 0 bases; unmatched bases: 5. CDR3: CASSFLTGSSYEQYF. The CDR3 region has the DNA TGTGCCAGCAGCTTCTTGACAGGGAGCTCCTACGAGCAGTACTTC.

Concerning this clone itself: One end of the junction fails to match germline, which may point to a read error. The chain links TRBV12-3 or TRBV12-4 to TRBJ2-5, with TRBD1 matching over 9 bases. The CDR3 spans 13 residues. The CDR3 region is CASSFDRGGTQDF. CDR3 bases: TGTGCCAGCAGCTTCGACAGGGGGGGGACCCAGGACTTC.

Only a few counts were recorded for this clone. J is TRBJ2-7 and V is TRBV11-3; the D gene is possibly TRBD2 (5 bases). With 1 base removed from V and 13 bases from J, the gap between germline ends came to 17 bases. CDR1 is SGHNT, CDR2 YENEEA, per germline. The CDR3 is made up of 13 amino acids. DNA for the CDR3: TGTGCCAGCAGCTTAGGACCCGACTACGAGCGATACTTC. Protein product: CASSLGPDYERYF.

The chain couples TRBV6-1 to TRBJ2-5; D may be TRBD1 or TRBD2 (5 bases each). The CDR3 spans 17 residues. V lost 6 bases and J lost 5, with 25 bases in between. Germline loops: CDR1 MNHNS, CDR2 SASEGT. The CDR3 protein is CASRTMGAGQARETQYF. The CDR3 coding sequence is TGTGCCAGCAGAACCATGGGAGCAGGGCAGGCTCGTGAGACCCAGTACTTC.

CDR3 DNA sequence: TGCAGTGCCGTAACTCAAAGCACCGACGAGCAGTACTTC. Translating gives CSAVTQSTDEQYF. The rearrangement uses TRBV20-1 and TRBJ2-7; no clear D gene. The CDR3 spans 13 residues. The V end lost 6 bases, the J end lost 5 bases, and 17 bases lay between the germline ends. Germline loops: CDR1 DFQATT, CDR2 SNEGSKA (reference sequence).

Many counts were recorded for this clone. A much larger clone differs from this one at a single base, so this may be a read error. The chain has TRBV19 and TRBJ2-7, with 7 bases lining up with TRBD2. The CDR3 totals 15 residues. Germline V gene data show CDR1 as LNHDA and CDR2 as SQIVND (reference sequence). Trimming at V came to 8 bases and at J to 1 base, leaving 11 bases not matched to a gene. For the CDR3, the DNA is TGTGCCAGTGCCCGGGGAGCGGGAAGATCCTACGAGCAGTACTTC. Encoded protein: CASARGAGRSYEQYF.

With regard to this clone: The same CDR3 arises from other DNA sequences in this sample as well. V is TRBV19 and J is TRBJ1-2, with D hard to call. Germline CDR1 LNHDA, CDR2 SQIVND (reference sequence). V dropped 3 bases and J dropped 5 bases, with 16 bases sitting between them. The CDR3 length is 15 residues. CDR3 coding DNA: TGTGCCAGTAGTATGACGCCGCGAGGAGGATATGGCTACACCTTC. It yields the protein CASSMTPRGGYGYTF.